A selection of T cell receptor beta chains follows, all from one sample in a study of T cell repertoires in cytomegalovirus infection. For these receptors, no antigen is known. TCRdb reanalysed the reads using MiXCR and keeps one entry per CDR3 protein. The sample includes under 90,000 distinct CDR3 sequences, more than 20% seen only once; the top ten take over 70%. The sample was PBMCs, sequenced either directly or after in vitro stimulation (not recorded which). Receptors were obtained from a human donor in good health (CMV status not recorded). Some clones in this sample may be carry-over from other donors' samples. The CDR3 runs from the conserved cysteine through the conserved F or W. D genes are given only for firm matches. The listing skips clone size in some rows; elsewhere it reads once, few, many or a size class.

TRBV4-1	many	NA	TRBJ1-1	CASSQDPRGTEAFF	TGCGCCAGCAGCCAAGATCCCCGGGGGACTGAAGCTTTCTTT
TRBV19	few	NA	TRBJ1-5	CAARGVHHSNQPQHF	TGTGCCGCCCGAGGTGTGCACCATAGCAATCAGCCCCAGCATTTT
TRBV4-1	NA	NA	TRBJ1-1	CASSQGPALNTEAFF	TGCGCCAGCAGCCAAGGTCCAGCCCTGAACACTGAAGCTTTCTTT
TRBV15	NA	TRBD2	TRBJ2-1	CATSRDIFGREMDNEQFF	TGTGCCACCAGCAGAGATATATTTGGGCGGGAGATGGACAATGAGCAGTTCTTC
TRBV28	NA	TRBD1	TRBJ2-5	CASSPGGAGQETQYF	TGTGCCAGCAGTCCAGGGGGCGCCGGCCAAGAGACCCAGTACTTC
TRBV6-1	few	NA	TRBJ2-1	CASSDPTLSGNEQFF	TGTGCCAGCAGTGACCCCACGTTGAGTGGCAATGAGCAGTTCTTC
TRBV6-2/TRBV6-3	few	TRBD1	TRBJ1-5	CASSYLGQGDNQPQHF	TGTGCCAGCAGTTACTTGGGACAGGGGGACAATCAGCCCCAGCATTTT
TRBV19	NA	NA	TRBJ2-7	CASSITGTYEQYF	TGTGCCAGTAGTATAACAGGTACCTACGAGCAGTACTTC
TRBV7-8	NA	TRBD1	TRBJ1-2	CASSPHPGQGYGYTF	TGTGCCAGCAGCCCTCATCCGGGACAGGGATATGGCTACACCTTC
TRBV13	NA	TRBD1	TRBJ2-6	CASSVYRGRIESGANVLTF	TGTGCCAGCAGCGTGTACAGGGGGCGCATCGAATCTGGGGCCAACGTCCTGACTTTC
TRBV27	NA	TRBD1	TRBJ2-5	CASSSGGVETQYF	TGTGCCAGCAGTTCAGGGGGCGTGGAGACCCAGTACTTC
TRBV7-2	few	TRBD1	TRBJ2-7	CASRLGQSYEQYF	TGTGCCAGCAGGTTGGGACAGTCCTACGAGCAGTACTTC
TRBV11-1	NA	TRBD2	TRBJ2-1	CASSDGLAEGGKQFF	TGTGCCAGCAGCGATGGACTAGCGGAGGGGGGTAAGCAGTTCTTC
TRBV5-4	few	TRBD1	TRBJ1-2	CASSWGQGADGYTF	TGTGCCAGCAGCTGGGGACAGGGGGCGGATGGCTACACCTTC
TRBV20-1	NA	NA	TRBJ2-2	CSAPYNRDFTGELFF	TGCAGTGCTCCCTACAACCGGGACTTCACTGGGGAGCTGTTTTTT
TRBV2	few	NA	TRBJ1-4	CASSGSLREKLFF	TGTGCCAGCAGTGGCAGTTTACGAGAAAAACTGTTTTTT
TRBV7-2	few	TRBD1	TRBJ2-1	CASREDRGAYEQFF	TGTGCCAGCAGAGAGGACAGGGGCGCCTATGAGCAGTTCTTC
TRBV3-1	NA	NA	TRBJ1-3	CASSGTWAKNTIYF	TGTGCCAGCAGCGGGACCTGGGCGAAAAACACCATATATTTT
TRBV4-3	NA	TRBD1	TRBJ1-4	CASSQLDRGREKLFF	TGCGCCAGCAGCCAACTGGACAGGGGGCGGGAAAAACTGTTTTTT
TRBV12-3/TRBV12-4	NA	NA	TRBJ2-4	CASSLGGGIKNIQYF	TGTGCCAGCAGTTTAGGAGGGGGGATCAAAAACATTCAGTACTTC
TRBV7-2	NA	NA	TRBJ2-6	CASSRLDRGANVLTF	TGTGCCAGCAGCCGTCTAGACAGAGGGGCCAACGTCCTGACTTTC
TRBV7-2	NA	NA	TRBJ2-6	CASSFRPSGANVLTF	TGTGCCAGCAGCTTCCGGCCCTCTGGGGCCAACGTCCTGACTTTC
TRBV7-9	many	TRBD1	TRBJ1-4	CASSLGDRGPGEKLFF	TGTGCCAGCAGCTTAGGAGACAGGGGGCCCGGTGAAAAACTGTTTTTT
TRBV4-1	few	TRBD1	TRBJ1-2	CASSQVVGTAYGYTF	TGCGCCAGCAGCCAAGTCGTGGGGACAGCATATGGCTACACCTTC
TRBV12-3/TRBV12-4	NA	NA	TRBJ1-1	CASSLGYWGNTEAFF	TGTGCCAGCAGCCTAGGGTATTGGGGGAACACTGAAGCTTTCTTT
TRBV5-6	few	TRBD2	TRBJ2-1	CASSFYSSGSRNEQFF	TGTGCCAGCAGCTTTTATTCTAGCGGGAGTCGAAATGAGCAGTTCTTC
TRBV11-2	NA	NA	TRBJ2-1	CASSLVLEQFF	TGTGCCAGCAGCTTAGTGTTAGAGCAGTTCTTC
TRBV5-8	NA	NA	TRBJ2-5	CASSPGRLVEETQYF	TGTGCCAGCAGCCCCGGGCGACTAGTAGAGGAGACCCAGTACTTC
TRBV7-2	few	NA	TRBJ2-6	CASTPGTSGLTF	TGTGCCAGCACCCCCGGGACCTCCGGCCTGACTTTC
TRBV12-3/TRBV12-4	NA	NA	TRBJ2-2	CASSPRSGLRGELFF	TGTGCCAGCAGCCCGCGGTCTGGGTTGCGCGGGGAGCTGTTTTTT
TRBV11-2	NA	NA	TRBJ2-3	CASSLAGQSTDTQYF	TGTGCCAGCAGCTTAGCGGGACAAAGCACAGATACGCAGTATTTT
TRBV20-1	NA	NA	TRBJ1-5	CSARDWAGMGSNQPQHF	TGCAGTGCTAGAGATTGGGCAGGGATGGGGAGCAATCAGCCCCAGCATTTT
TRBV5-5	few	NA	TRBJ1-5	CASSLNSHNQPQHF	TGTGCCAGCAGCTTGAACAGCCACAATCAGCCCCAGCATTTT
TRBV14	few	NA	TRBJ2-1	CASSHPKPRLGRNEQFF	TGTGCCAGCAGCCACCCTAAACCGAGACTCGGACGGAATGAGCAGTTCTTC
TRBV11-2	many	TRBD1	TRBJ1-5	CASSNQGGNQPQHF	TGTGCCAGCAGCAATCAGGGGGGGAATCAGCCCCAGCATTTT
TRBV4-1	NA	NA	TRBJ1-1	CDSSQVEGSTEAFF	TGTGACAGCAGCCAAGTAGAAGGAAGCACTGAAGCTTTCTTT